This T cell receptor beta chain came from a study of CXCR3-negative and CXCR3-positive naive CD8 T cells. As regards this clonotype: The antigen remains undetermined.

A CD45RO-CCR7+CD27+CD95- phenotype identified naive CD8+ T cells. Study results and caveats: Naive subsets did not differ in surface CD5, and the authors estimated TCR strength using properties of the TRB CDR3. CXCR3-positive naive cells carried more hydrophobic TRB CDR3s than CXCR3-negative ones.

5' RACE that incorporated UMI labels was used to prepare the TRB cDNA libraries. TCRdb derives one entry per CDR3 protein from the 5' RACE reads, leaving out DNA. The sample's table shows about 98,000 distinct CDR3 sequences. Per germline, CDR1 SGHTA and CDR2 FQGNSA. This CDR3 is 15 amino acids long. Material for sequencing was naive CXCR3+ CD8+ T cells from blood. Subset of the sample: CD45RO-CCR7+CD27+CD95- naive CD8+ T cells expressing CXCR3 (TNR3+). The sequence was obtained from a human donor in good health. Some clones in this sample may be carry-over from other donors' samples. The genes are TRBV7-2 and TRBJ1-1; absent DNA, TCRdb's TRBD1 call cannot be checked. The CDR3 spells CASSRQGSGKTEAFF.